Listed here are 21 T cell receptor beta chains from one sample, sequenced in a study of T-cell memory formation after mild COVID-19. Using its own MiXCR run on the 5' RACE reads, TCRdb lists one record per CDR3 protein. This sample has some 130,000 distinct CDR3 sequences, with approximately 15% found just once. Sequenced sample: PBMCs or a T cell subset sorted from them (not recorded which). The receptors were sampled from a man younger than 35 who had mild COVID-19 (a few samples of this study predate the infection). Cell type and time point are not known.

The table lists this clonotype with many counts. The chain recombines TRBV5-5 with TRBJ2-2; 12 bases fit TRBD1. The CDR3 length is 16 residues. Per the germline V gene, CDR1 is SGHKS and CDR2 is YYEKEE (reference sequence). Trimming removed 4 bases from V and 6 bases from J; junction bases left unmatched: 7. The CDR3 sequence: CASSRGTGGAPGELFF. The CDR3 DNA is TGTGCCAGCAGCAGGGGGACAGGGGGCGCTCCCGGGGAGCTGTTTTTT.

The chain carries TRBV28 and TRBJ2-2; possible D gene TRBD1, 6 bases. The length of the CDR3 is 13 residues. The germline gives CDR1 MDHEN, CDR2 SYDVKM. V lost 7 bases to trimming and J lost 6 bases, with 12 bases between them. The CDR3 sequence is CASTRGWAGELFF. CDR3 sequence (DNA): TGTGCCAGCACCAGGGGCTGGGCCGGGGAGCTGTTTTTT. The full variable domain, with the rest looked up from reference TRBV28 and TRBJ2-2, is DVKVTQSSRYLVKRTGEKVFLECVQDMDHENMFWYRQDPGLGLRLIYFSYDVKMKEKGDIPEGYSVSREKKERFSLILESASTNQTSMYLCASTRGWAGELFFGEGSRLTVL.

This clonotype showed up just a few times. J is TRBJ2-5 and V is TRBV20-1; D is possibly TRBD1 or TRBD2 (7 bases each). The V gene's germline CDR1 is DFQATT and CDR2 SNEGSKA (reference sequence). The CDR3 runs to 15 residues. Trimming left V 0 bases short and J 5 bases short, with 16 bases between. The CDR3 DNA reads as TGCAGTGCTAGAGATCTCAGGGGGGGCGGGGAGACCCAGTACTTC. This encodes CSARDLRGGGETQYF.

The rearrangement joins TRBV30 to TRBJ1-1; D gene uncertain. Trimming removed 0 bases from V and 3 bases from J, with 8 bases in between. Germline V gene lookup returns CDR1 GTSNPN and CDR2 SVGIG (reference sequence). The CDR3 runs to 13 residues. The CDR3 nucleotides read TGTGCCTGGAGTGTTCCGGGGTACACTGAAGCTTTCTTT. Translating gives CAWSVPGYTEAFF.

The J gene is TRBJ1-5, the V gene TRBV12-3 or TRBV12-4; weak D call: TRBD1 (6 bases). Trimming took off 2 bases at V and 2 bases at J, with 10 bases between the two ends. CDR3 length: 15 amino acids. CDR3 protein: CASSLSGAGNQPQHF. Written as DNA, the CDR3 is TGTGCCAGCAGTTTATCGGGGGCGGGCAATCAGCCCCAGCATTTT.

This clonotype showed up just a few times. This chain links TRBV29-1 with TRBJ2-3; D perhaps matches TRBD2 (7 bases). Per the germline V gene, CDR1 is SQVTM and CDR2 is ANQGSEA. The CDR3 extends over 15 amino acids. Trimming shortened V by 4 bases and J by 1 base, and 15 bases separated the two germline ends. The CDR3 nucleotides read TGCAGCGTTGTCCGTGGGGGGGGCGGCACAGATACGCAGTATTTT. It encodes CSVVRGGGGTDTQYF.

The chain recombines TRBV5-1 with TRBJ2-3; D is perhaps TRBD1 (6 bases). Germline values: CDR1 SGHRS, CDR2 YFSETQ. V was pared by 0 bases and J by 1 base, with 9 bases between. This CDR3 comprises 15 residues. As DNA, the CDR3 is TGCGCCAGCAGCTTGGGACAGGCCGGCACAGATACGCAGTATTTT. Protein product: CASSLGQAGTDTQYF.

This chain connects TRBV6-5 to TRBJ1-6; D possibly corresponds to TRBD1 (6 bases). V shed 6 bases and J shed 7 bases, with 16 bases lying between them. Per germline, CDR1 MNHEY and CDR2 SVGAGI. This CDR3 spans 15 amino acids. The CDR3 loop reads CASRWDNGRNSPLHF. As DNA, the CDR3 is TGTGCCAGCAGGTGGGACAACGGACGGAATTCACCCCTCCACTTT.

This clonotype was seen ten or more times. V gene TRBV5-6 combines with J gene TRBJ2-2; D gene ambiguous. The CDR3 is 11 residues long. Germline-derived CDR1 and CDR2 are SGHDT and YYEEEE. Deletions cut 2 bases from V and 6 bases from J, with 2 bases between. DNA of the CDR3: TGTGCCAGCAGCTTATCCGGGGAGCTGTTTTTT. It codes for CASSLSGELFF. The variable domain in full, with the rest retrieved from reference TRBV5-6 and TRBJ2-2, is DAGVTQSPTHLIKTRGQQVTLRCSPKSGHDTVSWYQQALGQGPQFIFQYYEEEERQRGNFPDRFSGHQFPNYSSELNVNALLLGDSALYLCASSLSGELFFGEGSRLTVL.

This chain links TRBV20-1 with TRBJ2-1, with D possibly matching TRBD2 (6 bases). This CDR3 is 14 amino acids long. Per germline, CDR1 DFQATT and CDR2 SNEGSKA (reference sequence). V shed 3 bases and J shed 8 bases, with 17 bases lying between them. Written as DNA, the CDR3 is TGCAGTGCTAGCAAGGAGGGCCTCAAGGATGAGCAGTTCTTC. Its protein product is CSASKEGLKDEQFF.

CDR3 bases: TGTGCCAGCAGCCGACATTCGGAAGAGACCCAGTACTTC. Its translation: CASSRHSEETQYF. This rearrangement joins TRBV9 to TRBJ2-5, with D unresolved. Between the trimmed V and J ends, which lost 4 bases and 3 bases, there was a span of 10 bases. The CDR3 contains 13 residues. Germline V gene lookup returns CDR1 SGDLS and CDR2 YYNGEE. Drawing the rest from reference TRBV9 and TRBJ2-5, the complete variable domain is DSGVTQTPKHLITATGQRVTLRCSPRSGDLSVYWYQQSLDQGLQFLIQYYNGEERAKGNILERFSAQQFPDLHSELNLSSLELGDSALYFCASSRHSEETQYFGPGTRLLVL.

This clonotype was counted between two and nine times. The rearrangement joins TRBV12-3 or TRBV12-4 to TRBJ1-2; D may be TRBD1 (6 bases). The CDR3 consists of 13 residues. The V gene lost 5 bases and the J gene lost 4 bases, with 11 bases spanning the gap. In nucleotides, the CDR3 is TGTGCCAGCAGTCCCGGGGGCATCTATGGCTACACCTTC. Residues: CASSPGGIYGYTF.

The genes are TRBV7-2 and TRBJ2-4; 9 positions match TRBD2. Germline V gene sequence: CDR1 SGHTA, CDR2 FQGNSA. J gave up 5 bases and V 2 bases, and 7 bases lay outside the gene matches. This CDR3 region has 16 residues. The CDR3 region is CASSLTAGGRQNIQYF. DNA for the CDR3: TGTGCCAGCAGCTTAACAGCGGGGGGCCGCCAAAACATTCAGTACTTC.

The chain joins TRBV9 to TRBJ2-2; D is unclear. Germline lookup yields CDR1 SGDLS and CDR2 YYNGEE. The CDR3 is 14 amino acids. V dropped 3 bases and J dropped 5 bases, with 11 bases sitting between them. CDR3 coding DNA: TGTGCCAGCAGCGCCAGGACGCTGACCGGGGAGCTGTTTTTT. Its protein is CASSARTLTGELFF. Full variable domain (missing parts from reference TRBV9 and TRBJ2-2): DSGVTQTPKHLITATGQRVTLRCSPRSGDLSVYWYQQSLDQGLQFLIQYYNGEERAKGNILERFSAQQFPDLHSELNLSSLELGDSALYFCASSARTLTGELFFGEGSRLTVL.

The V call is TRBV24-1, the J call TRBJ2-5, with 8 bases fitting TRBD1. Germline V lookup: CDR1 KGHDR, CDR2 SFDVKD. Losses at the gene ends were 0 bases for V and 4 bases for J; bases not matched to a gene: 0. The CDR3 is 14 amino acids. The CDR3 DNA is TGTGCCACCAGTGATTTGGACAGGGGAGAGACCCAGTACTTC. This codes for CATSDLDRGETQYF.

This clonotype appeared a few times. CDR3 bases: TGTGCCAGCTCACCACCGGCAGGGGGGTACAATGAGCAGTTCTTC. Protein sequence: CASSPPAGGYNEQFF. The V call is TRBV18, the J call TRBJ2-1, with D maybe TRBD1 (7 bases). Deletions cut 0 bases from V and 4 bases from J, with 10 bases between. Germline lookup yields CDR1 KGHSH and CDR2 LQKENI. The CDR3 runs 15 residues.

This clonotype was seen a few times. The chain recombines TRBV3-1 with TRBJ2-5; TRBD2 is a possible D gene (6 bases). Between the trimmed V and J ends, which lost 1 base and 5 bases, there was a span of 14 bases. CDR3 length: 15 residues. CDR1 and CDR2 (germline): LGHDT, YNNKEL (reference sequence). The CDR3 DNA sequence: TGTGCCAGCAGCCAAGGCGGGGAAGTCTGGGAGACCCAGTACTTC. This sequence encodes CASSQGGEVWETQYF.

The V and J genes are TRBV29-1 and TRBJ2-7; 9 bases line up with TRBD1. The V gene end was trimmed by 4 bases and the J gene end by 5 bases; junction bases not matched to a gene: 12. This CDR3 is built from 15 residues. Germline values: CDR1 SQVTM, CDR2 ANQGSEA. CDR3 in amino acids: CSVGDRVGTADEQYF. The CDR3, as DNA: TGCAGCGTTGGGGACAGGGTAGGAACCGCGGACGAGCAGTACTTC.

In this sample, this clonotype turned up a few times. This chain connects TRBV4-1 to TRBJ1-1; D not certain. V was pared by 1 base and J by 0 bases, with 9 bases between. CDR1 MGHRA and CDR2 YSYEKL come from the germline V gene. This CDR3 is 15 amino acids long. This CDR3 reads CASSQVVQMNTEAFF. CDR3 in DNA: TGCGCCAGCAGCCAAGTAGTCCAGATGAACACTGAAGCTTTCTTT.

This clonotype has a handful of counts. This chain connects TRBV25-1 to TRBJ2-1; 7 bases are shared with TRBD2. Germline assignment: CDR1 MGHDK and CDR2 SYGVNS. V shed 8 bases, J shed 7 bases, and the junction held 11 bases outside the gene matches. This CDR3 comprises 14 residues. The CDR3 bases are TGTGCCAGCTCCCGCGGGGGATCAGGGAATGAGCAGTTCTTC. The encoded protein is CASSRGGSGNEQFF.

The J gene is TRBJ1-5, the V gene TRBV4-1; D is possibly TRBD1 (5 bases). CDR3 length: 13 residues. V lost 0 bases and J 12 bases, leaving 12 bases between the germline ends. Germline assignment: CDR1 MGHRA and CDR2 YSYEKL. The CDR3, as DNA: TGCGCCAGCAGCCAAGAAGGGGCAGGGAGCCAGCATTTT. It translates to CASSQEGAGSQHF.